Following are 27 T cell receptor beta chains from one sample sequenced in a study of human T cells and chemical hapten exposure. MiXCR was run by TCRdb on the RACE reads, yielding one entry per CDR3 protein. The repertoire holds 42,000 or so distinct CDR3 sequences, with more than 8.5% as singletons. Time point reported: patch test 2, 6 weeks after DPC sensitization. Documented treatment: therapeutic diphenylcyclopropenone sensitization with weekly scalp DPC. Sequencing used whole blood, obtained in connection with sensitization to the hapten diphenylcyclopropenone (DPC). These receptors were collected from a middle-aged woman with alopecia areata. Some clones in this sample may be carry-over from other donors' samples.

This clonotype has at least ten counts. CDR3 DNA: TGTGCCAGCAGTGAAAGGACTAGTGGGAATGAGCAGTTCTTC. Translation gives CASSERTSGNEQFF. The gene calls are TRBV6-1 and TRBJ2-1; the match to TRBD2 covers 7 bases. Germline V CDR1 and CDR2: MNHNS, SASEGT. The CDR3 has 14 residues. V lost 2 bases to trimming and J lost 7 bases; unmatched junction nucleotides: 5.

The chain has TRBV29-1 and TRBJ1-2, with a tentative D call TRBD1 (6 bases). The CDR3 is 15 amino acids. Between the trimmed V and J ends, which lost 0 bases and 1 base, there was a span of 12 bases. Looked up from germline, CDR1 is SQVTM and CDR2 is ANQGSEA. The CDR3: CSVEDRGGNNYGYTF. CDR3 sequence (DNA): TGCAGCGTTGAAGACAGGGGCGGAAATAACTATGGCTACACCTTC. Combining the CDR3 with reference TRBV29-1 and TRBJ1-2 gives the whole variable domain SAVISQKPSRDICQRGTSLTIQCQVDSQVTMMFWYRQQPGQSLTLIATANQGSEATYESGFVIDKFPISRPNLTFSTLTVSNMSPEDSSIYLCSVEDRGGNNYGYTFGSGTRLTVV.

This clonotype was counted at least ten times. The genes are TRBV18 and TRBJ1-5, with D possibly TRBD1 on 6 matching bases. The CDR3 covers 14 residues. In germline, CDR1 is KGHSH, CDR2 LQKENI. V was cut by 4 bases and J by 5 bases, with 12 bases left in between. The CDR3 sequence: CASSQPGADQPQHF. For the CDR3, the DNA is TGTGCCAGCTCACAACCAGGGGCGGATCAGCCCCAGCATTTT. The full variable domain, completed using reference TRBV18 and TRBJ1-5, is NAGVMQNPRHLVRRRGQEARLRCSPMKGHSHVYWYRQLPEEGLKFMVYLQKENIIDESGMPKERFSAEFPKEGPSILRIQQVVRGDSAAYFCASSQPGADQPQHFGDGTRLSIL.

The chain links TRBV4-1 to TRBJ2-3; TRBD2 matches at 8 bases. V was pared by 1 base and J by 2 bases, with 5 bases of the junction left unmatched. The germline CDR1 and CDR2 sequences are MGHRA and YSYEKL. This CDR3 is 16 amino acids long. CDR3 residues: CASSQGAGENTDTQYF. CDR3 nucleotide sequence: TGCGCCAGCAGCCAAGGAGCGGGGGAGAACACAGATACGCAGTATTTT.

The rearrangement uses TRBV20-1 and TRBJ2-1, with D perhaps TRBD2 (5 bases). Per the germline V gene, CDR1 is DFQATT and CDR2 is SNEGSKA (reference sequence). The V gene lost 4 bases and the J gene lost 8 bases, with 15 bases spanning the gap. The CDR3 loop spans 13 amino acids. CDR3 coding DNA: TGCAGTGCTACAGCGCAGATCGGGGATGAGCAGTTCTTC. This gives the protein CSATAQIGDEQFF.

This clonotype was seen ten or more times. The chain's CDR3 is CASSSAGGLDTQYF. The CDR3 region has the DNA TGTGCCAGCAGCTCGGCGGGGGGTCTAGATACGCAGTATTTT. V is TRBV5-4 and J is TRBJ2-3; TRBD2 aligns across 8 bases. CDR1 and CDR2 from the germline V gene are SGHNT and YYREEE (reference sequence). The CDR3 extends over 14 amino acids. V trimming: 3 bases; J trimming: 5 bases; junction bases outside the gene matches: 5. Together with reference TRBV5-4 and TRBJ2-3, the CDR3 gives the full variable domain: ETGVTQSPTHLIKTRGQQVTLRCSSQSGHNTVSWYQQALGQGPQFIFQYYREEENGRGNFPPRFSGLQFPNYSSELNVNALELDDSALYLCASSSAGGLDTQYFGPGTRLTVL.

This clonotype was observed at least ten times. The V call is TRBV20-1, the J call TRBJ2-7; D remains unclear. The CDR3 length is 11 residues. V was pared by 2 bases and J by 1 base, with 3 bases between. CDR1 and CDR2 (germline): DFQATT, SNEGSKA (reference sequence). The CDR3 is CSARTSYEQYF. CDR3 bases: TGCAGTGCTAGAACTTCCTACGAGCAGTACTTC.

This clonotype was observed at least ten times. The chain employs TRBV7-9 and TRBJ2-1; 7 nucleotides match TRBD2. The CDR3 is 16 amino acids. V lost 5 bases and J lost 3; bases outside the gene matches: 10. Germline V gene lookup returns CDR1 SEHNR and CDR2 FQNEAQ (reference sequence). The CDR3 coding sequence is TGTGCCAGCAGCGGAGAGGTACCTAGCGGCTACAATGAGCAGTTCTTC. Protein product: CASSGEVPSGYNEQFF.

This clonotype was counted only a few times. The V call is TRBV6-2 or TRBV6-3, the J call TRBJ2-3; 10 nucleotides line up with TRBD2. Germline assignment: CDR1 MNHEY and CDR2 SVGEGT. The length of the CDR3 is 16 residues. V gave up 7 bases and J gave up 3 bases; unmatched junction bases: 10. CDR3: CASKERGGRWTDTQYF. CDR3 DNA sequence: TGTGCCAGCAAAGAGCGGGGGGGCCGCTGGACAGATACGCAGTATTTT.

This clonotype came up many times. The chain has TRBV30 and TRBJ2-2; no reliable D call. The CDR3 runs 11 residues. V lost 2 bases and J lost 7, with 5 bases in between. CDR1 GTSNPN and CDR2 SVGIG come from the germline V gene (reference sequence). For the CDR3, the DNA is TGTGCCTGGAGTCTCCGCGGGGAGCTGTTTTTT. Protein product: CAWSLRGELFF.

The V and J genes are TRBV6-5 and TRBJ1-6; 8 nucleotides line up with TRBD1. CDR1 is MNHEY, CDR2 SVGAGI, per germline. Trimming took 0 bases from V and 9 from J; bases not matched to a gene: 10. The CDR3 has 17 residues. In DNA, the CDR3 is TGTGCCAGCAGTTACTCCTCGGGACAGGTTATGAGTTCACCCCTCCACTTT. This gives the protein CASSYSSGQVMSSPLHF.

The chain links TRBV4-1 to TRBJ2-5, with D perhaps matching TRBD2 (6 bases). CDR1 is MGHRA and CDR2 is YSYEKL in the germline V gene. This CDR3 comprises 16 residues. Trimming removed 0 bases from V and 7 bases from J, with 18 bases in between. The CDR3 here is CASSQDLLTSPATQYF. DNA for the CDR3: TGCGCCAGCAGCCAAGATCTCTTGACTAGTCCCGCGACCCAGTACTTC.

This clonotype occurred a few times. This chain joins TRBV20-1 and TRBJ1-5, with TRBD1 as a possible D gene (6 bases). The V gene lost 1 base and the J gene lost 0 bases, with 13 bases spanning the gap. The germline CDR1 and CDR2 sequences are DFQATT and SNEGSKA (reference sequence). The CDR3 length is 16 residues. In DNA, the CDR3 is TGCAGTGCTAGAGGCAGGGGCCTCTATAGCAATCAGCCCCAGCATTTT. It translates to CSARGRGLYSNQPQHF.

This clonotype has more than one count but fewer than ten. The chain recombines TRBV5-6 with TRBJ2-7; 7 bases line up with TRBD1. CDR1 and CDR2 from the germline V gene are SGHDT and YYEEEE. Losses at the gene ends were 0 bases for V and 0 bases for J; bases not matched to a gene: 6. The CDR3 contains 16 residues. The CDR3, as DNA: TGTGCCAGCAGCTTGGTTGTCAGGGGGAGCTCCTACGAGCAGTACTTC. Protein sequence: CASSLVVRGSSYEQYF. Variable domain in full (rest from reference TRBV5-6 and TRBJ2-7): DAGVTQSPTHLIKTRGQQVTLRCSPKSGHDTVSWYQQALGQGPQFIFQYYEEEERQRGNFPDRFSGHQFPNYSSELNVNALLLGDSALYLCASSLVVRGSSYEQYFGPGTRLTVT.

This clonotype was counted ten times or more. The genes are TRBV6-4 and TRBJ2-1, with 9 positions matching TRBD1. The CDR3 covers 18 residues. V lost 5 bases to trimming and J lost 2 bases; unmatched junction nucleotides: 13. Germline V gene sequence: CDR1 MRHNA, CDR2 SNTAGT. The CDR3 nucleotides read TGTGCCAGCAGTTCCGACAGGGGGACTCAGCCCGCCTACAATGAGCAGTTCTTC. Residues: CASSSDRGTQPAYNEQFF.

This clonotype is labeled medium-sized. The chain links TRBV20-1 to TRBJ1-5; 7 bases match TRBD1. Germline loops: CDR1 DFQATT, CDR2 SNEGSKA (reference sequence). The CDR3 extends over 17 amino acids. J was trimmed by 2 bases and V by 3 bases; bases with no gene match: 13. The chain's CDR3 is CSARQGGSGQGNQPQHF. The CDR3, as DNA: TGCAGTGCTAGGCAGGGGGGTTCGGGTCAGGGCAATCAGCCCCAGCATTTT.

As DNA, the CDR3 is TGTGCCAGCAGTTTGGAGGCCGGGGAGCTGTTTTTT. As protein: CASSLEAGELFF. The chain combines TRBV28 with TRBJ2-2; TRBD2 is a possible D gene (5 bases). Trimming shortened V by 3 bases and J by 6 bases, and 5 bases separated the two germline ends. Germline-derived CDR1 and CDR2 are MDHEN and SYDVKM. The CDR3 is made up of 12 amino acids.

The rearrangement links TRBV30 to TRBJ2-3; perhaps TRBD2 as D (6 bases). Per the germline V gene, CDR1 is GTSNPN and CDR2 is SVGIG (reference sequence). CDR3 length: 16 residues. Trimming shortened V by 0 bases and J by 6 bases, and 19 bases separated the two germline ends. CDR3 loop: CAWSVEGLGISDTQYF. The DNA of the CDR3 is TGTGCCTGGAGTGTTGAGGGACTGGGGATCTCGGATACGCAGTATTTT. Full variable domain (outside the CDR3, taken from reference TRBV30 and TRBJ2-3): SQTIHQWPATLVQPVGSPLSLECTVEGTSNPNLYWYRQAAGRGLQLLFYSVGIGQISSEVPQNLSASRPQDRQFILSSKKLLLSDSGFYLCAWSVEGLGISDTQYFGPGTRLTVL.

This clonotype was recorded at least ten times. V gene TRBV5-4 combines with J gene TRBJ1-6; 9 bases are shared with TRBD1. Looked up from germline, CDR1 is SGHNT and CDR2 is YYREEE (reference sequence). CDR3 length: 14 residues. V gave up 4 bases and J gave up 10 bases; unmatched junction bases: 6. CDR3 bases: TGTGCCAGCAGCCCAGGACAGGGGCTATCACCCCTCCACTTT. Its translation: CASSPGQGLSPLHF.

This clonotype was seen at least ten times. V usage is TRBV20-1 and J usage is TRBJ2-4; D possibly corresponds to TRBD1 (5 bases). V was shortened by 0 bases and J by 1 base, with 10 bases between the two germline ends. Germline V gives CDR1 DFQATT, CDR2 SNEGSKA (reference sequence). This CDR3 spans 15 amino acids. As DNA, the CDR3 is TGCAGTGCTAGAGAAGGGGCTGGGGCCAAAAACATTCAGTACTTC. Translating it yields CSAREGAGAKNIQYF.

This clonotype was observed many times. The rearrangement joins TRBV7-9 to TRBJ2-2, with 14 bases lining up with TRBD2. Germline V lookup: CDR1 SEHNR, CDR2 FQNEAQ (reference sequence). The CDR3 totals 17 residues. The V and J ends lost 4 bases and 4 bases, in that order; junction bases with no gene match: 5. The CDR3, as DNA: TGTGCCAGCAGCTCGGGACTAGCGGGGGACCCCACCGGGGAGCTGTTTTTT. Translating it yields CASSSGLAGDPTGELFF.

This clonotype has a count of ten or more. The V gene is TRBV6-2 or TRBV6-3, the J gene TRBJ2-5, with 10 bases aligning to TRBD2. V lost 6 bases to trimming and J lost 2 bases; unmatched junction nucleotides: 6. The CDR3 sequence is 15 residues long. Germline CDR1 reads MNHEY; CDR2 reads SVGEGT. The CDR3 DNA reads TGTGCCAGCAGAGGTAGCGGGGGGCGTCAAGAGACCCAGTACTTC. Protein sequence: CASRGSGGRQETQYF.

This clonotype was observed a single time. This may be a read error, as it is one base from a much larger clone. This chain joins TRBV12-3 or TRBV12-4 and TRBJ2-3; 8 bases line up with TRBD2. The CDR3 length is 16 residues. The CDR3 region is CACSLVSGALTDTQYF. CDR3 bases: TGTGCCTGCAGTTTAGTTAGCGGGGCCCTCACAGATACGCAGTATTTT.

The V gene is TRBV3-1, the J gene TRBJ2-3, with D uncertain. V lost 5 bases to trimming and J lost 0 bases, with 9 bases between them. CDR3 length: 14 residues. Germline V gives CDR1 LGHDT, CDR2 YNNKEL (reference sequence). CDR3 DNA sequence: TGTGCCAGCAGCTTACAACTTAGCACAGATACGCAGTATTTT. Translating it yields CASSLQLSTDTQYF.

The chain carries TRBV12-3 or TRBV12-4 and TRBJ2-5; possible D gene TRBD2, 5 bases. Trimming removed 3 bases from V and 5 bases from J, with 7 bases in between. The CDR3 runs 12 residues. The CDR3 protein is CASSFLAETQYF. As DNA, the CDR3 is TGTGCCAGCAGTTTCTTAGCGGAGACCCAGTACTTC.

This clonotype was found a few times. The chain links TRBV7-9 to TRBJ2-3; TRBD1 matches 7 bases. V was clipped by 5 bases and J by 4 bases; unmatched bases: 6. The CDR3 is 14 amino acids. Looked up from germline, CDR1 is SEHNR and CDR2 is FQNEAQ (reference sequence). CDR3 nucleotide sequence: TGTGCCAGCAGCCCACAGGGGTTGGCAGATACGCAGTATTTT. It encodes CASSPQGLADTQYF.

The V and J genes are TRBV3-1 and TRBJ2-3, with a weak D call TRBD2 (7 bases). CDR1 and CDR2 from the germline V gene are LGHDT and YNNKEL (reference sequence). The CDR3 spans 16 residues. Trimming left V 0 bases short and J 2 bases short, with 12 bases between. In DNA, the CDR3 is TGTGCCAGCAGCCAAGAAGGGGGGGGAGACACAGATACGCAGTATTTT. The encoded protein is CASSQEGGGDTDTQYF.